A single sample gave rise to the 18 T cell receptor beta chains below, sequenced in a study of control samples from healthy donors and cancer patients. Clones were read by immunoSEQ multiplex PCR, and TCRdb kept only the in-frame ones, dropping some. The sample lists 100,000 to 150,000 clones, over 75% occurring once. The sequenced sample was blood. These receptors originate from a man aged 50 to 59 in good health.

The rearrangement joins TRBV10-2 to TRBJ2-6; tentative D call: TRBD1 (6 bases). V was cut by 5 bases and J by 0 bases, with 14 bases left in between. Germline V CDR1 and CDR2: WSHSY, SAAADI. The CDR3 sequence is 17 residues long. The chain's CDR3 is CASSRTGIYSGANVLTF. Written as DNA, the CDR3 is TGCGCCAGCAGTCGAACAGGGATATACTCTGGGGCCAACGTCCTGACTTTC.

The V gene is TRBV19, the J gene TRBJ1-5; D remains unclear. Germline CDR1 LNHDA, CDR2 SQIVND (reference sequence). V was cut by 5 bases and J by 1 base, with 12 bases left in between. The CDR3 is made up of 15 amino acids. The CDR3 nucleotides are TGTGCCAGTAGTGAAGGGTCAACGAGCAATCAGCCCCAGCATTTT. Translated, it gives CASSEGSTSNQPQHF.

The chain employs TRBV5-5 and TRBJ1-5, with 7 bases matching TRBD1. The CDR3 has 16 amino acids. The V and J ends lost 4 bases and 0 bases, in that order; junction bases with no gene match: 7. The germline CDR1 and CDR2 sequences are SGHKS and YYEKEE (reference sequence). CDR3 coding DNA: TGTGCCAGCAGCCCGGGACAGCCATATAGCAATCAGCCCCAGCATTTT. Translating gives CASSPGQPYSNQPQHF.

To note about this clone: An end of the junction does not agree with germline; a read error may underlie this. V and J are TRBV7-9 and TRBJ1-5; a possible D gene is TRBD1 (5 bases). The CDR3 is 16 amino acids. The germline gives CDR1 SEHNR, CDR2 FQNEAQ (reference sequence). The CDR3 protein is CASSLESPGENRPQHF. The DNA for the CDR3 is TGTGCCAGCAGCTTAGAGAGTCCGGGGGAAAATCGGCCCCAGCATTTT.

This clone is a singleton in its sample. The chain is built from TRBV27 and TRBJ2-7; 7 nucleotides align to TRBD1. Per germline, CDR1 MNHEY and CDR2 SMNVEV (reference sequence). V lost 5 bases, J lost 6 bases, and 10 bases stayed unmatched. The CDR3 extends over 14 amino acids. The DNA for the CDR3 is TGTGCCAGCAGTCCCCGGGACAGACCGAGCGAGCAGTACTTC. Encoded protein: CASSPRDRPSEQYF.

V gene TRBV12-3 or TRBV12-4 combines with J gene TRBJ2-3, with D possibly being TRBD1 (5 bases). The CDR3 runs to 13 residues. V lost 5 bases and J lost 6, with 12 bases in between. CDR3 region: CASSQGHADTQYF. CDR3 in DNA: TGTGCCAGCAGTCAAGGACATGCCGATACGCAGTATTTT.

This chain joins TRBV5-1 and TRBJ2-7, with 9 bases lining up with TRBD1. The CDR3 extends over 12 amino acids. The junction had 4 bases not matched to a gene; V was cut back by 8 bases and J by 4 bases. Germline V gives CDR1 SGHRS, CDR2 YFSETQ. CDR3 residues: CASGQGYYEQYF. The CDR3 DNA sequence: TGCGCCAGTGGACAGGGGTATTACGAGCAGTACTTC.

The chain joins TRBV7-9 to TRBJ1-1; no definite D call. V lost 4 bases and J 2 bases, leaving 14 bases between the germline ends. The germline CDR1 and CDR2 sequences are SEHNR and FQNEAQ (reference sequence). CDR3 size: 15 residues. The CDR3 DNA reads TGTGCCAGCAGCTCAGCATTGGGTGGTAACACTGAAGCTTTCTTT. Amino acids: CASSSALGGNTEAFF.

This clone showed up just once. The rearrangement uses TRBV2 and TRBJ2-7, with unresolved D. V lost 4 bases and J 7 bases, leaving 11 bases between the germline ends. This CDR3 is 12 amino acids long. CDR1 is SNHLY, CDR2 FYNNEI, per germline. The CDR3 loop reads CASSARVGEQYF. The CDR3 nucleotides are TGTGCCAGCAGTGCAAGGGTGGGGGAGCAGTACTTC.

V is TRBV6-2 or TRBV6-3 and J is TRBJ2-1; tentative D call: TRBD2 (5 bases). CDR1 MNHEY and CDR2 SVGEGT come from the germline V gene. Trimming stripped 10 bases from V and 15 bases from J, with 28 bases between. This CDR3 spans 14 amino acids. The DNA for the CDR3 is TGTGCCACCACCCCAACGGCGACCGGGGTCTTTTGGTTCTTC. It codes for CATTPTATGVFWFF.

The genes are TRBV5-1 and TRBJ1-1, with 12 bases lining up with TRBD1. Germline V gene lookup returns CDR1 SGHRS and CDR2 YFSETQ. The V gene end was trimmed by 3 bases and the J gene end by 4 bases; junction bases not matched to a gene: 7. The CDR3 runs to 16 residues. This chain's CDR3 is CASSWGTGGVVTEAFF. The CDR3 nucleotides are TGCGCCAGCAGCTGGGGGACAGGGGGCGTCGTCACTGAAGCTTTCTTT. The full variable domain, completed using reference TRBV5-1 and TRBJ1-1, is KAGVTQTPRYLIKTRGQQVTLSCSPISGHRSVSWYQQTPGQGLQFLFEYFSETQRNKGNFPGRFSGRQFSNSRSEMNVSTLELGDSALYLCASSWGTGGVVTEAFFGQGTRLTVV.

In this sample, this clone turned up once. The gene calls are TRBV7-3 and TRBJ2-1; D may correspond to TRBD1 or TRBD2 (5 bases each). This CDR3 spans 15 amino acids. V shed 4 bases and J shed 5 bases, with 15 bases lying between them. CDR1 is SGHTA, CDR2 FQGTGA, per germline. The CDR3 bases are TGTGCCAGCAGCTCCCAGGGAATGAGGGACAATGAGCAGTTCTTC. This translates into CASSSQGMRDNEQFF.

The V call is TRBV19, the J call TRBJ2-1; D might be TRBD2 (6 bases). The CDR3 consists of 16 residues. The V end lost 4 bases, the J end lost 1 base, and 14 bases lay between the germline ends. Germline-derived CDR1 and CDR2 are LNHDA and SQIVND (reference sequence). The CDR3 nucleotides read TGTGCCAGTAGTACCCATTCCGGGGGATCCTACAATGAGCAGTTCTTC. This translates into CASSTHSGGSYNEQFF.

This chain uses TRBV6-5 with TRBJ1-2, with 10 bases identical to TRBD1. The ends lost 6 bases at V and 3 bases at J; junction bases unmatched: 1. CDR1 and CDR2 (germline): MNHEY, SVGAGI. This CDR3 is 13 amino acids long. The CDR3 sequence is CASRGTGDYGYTF. CDR3 sequence (DNA): TGTGCCAGCAGGGGGACAGGGGACTATGGCTACACCTTC.

The rearrangement joins TRBV21-1 to TRBJ2-6. TRBV21-1 is labeled a pseudogene. The CDR3 loop spans 17 amino acids. The DNA for the CDR3 is TGTGCCAGCAGCAAAAGTTGGAAGGGCGGCGGGGCCAACGTCCTGACTTTC. Amino acid sequence: CASSKSWKGGGANVLTF.

The genes are TRBV4-2 and TRBJ2-1, with 14 nucleotides matching TRBD2. The CDR3 contains 15 residues. Unmatched junction bases numbered 3, after V lost 3 bases and J lost 8 bases. Germline V gene lookup returns CDR1 LGHNA and CDR2 YNFKEQ. The DNA of the CDR3 is TGTGCCAGCAGCCATACGACTAGCGGGGGGGATGAGCAGTTCTTC. Its protein is CASSHTTSGGDEQFF.

The rearrangement links TRBV5-8 to TRBJ2-6; D possibly matches TRBD1 or TRBD2 (5 bases each). Trimming left V 2 bases short and J 0 bases short, with 12 bases between. Per the germline V gene, CDR1 is SGHTS and CDR2 is YDEGEE. This CDR3 has 17 residues. For the CDR3, the DNA is TGTGCCAGCAGCTTCCGGGGCCTATTCTCTGGGGCCAACGTCCTGACTTTC. Protein sequence: CASSFRGLFSGANVLTF.

The chain's CDR3 is CASRRKTANTGELFF. CDR3 DNA sequence: TGTGCCAGCAGAAGAAAGACAGCCAACACCGGGGAGCTGTTTTTT. V is TRBV6-5 and J is TRBJ2-2, with D possibly TRBD1 on 5 matching bases. This CDR3 is 15 amino acids long. Trimming removed 6 bases at V and 2 bases at J, with 13 bases between. Per germline, CDR1 MNHEY and CDR2 SVGAGI.